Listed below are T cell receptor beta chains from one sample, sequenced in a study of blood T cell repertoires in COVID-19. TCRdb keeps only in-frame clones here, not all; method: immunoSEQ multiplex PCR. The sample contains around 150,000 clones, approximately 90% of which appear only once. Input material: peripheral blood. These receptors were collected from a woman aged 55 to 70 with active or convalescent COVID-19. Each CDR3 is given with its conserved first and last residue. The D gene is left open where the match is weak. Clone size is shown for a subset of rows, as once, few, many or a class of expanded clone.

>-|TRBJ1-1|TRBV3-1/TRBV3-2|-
TGTGCCAGCAGCCAAACGGGAAACACTGAAGCTTTCTTT
CASSQTGNTEAFF
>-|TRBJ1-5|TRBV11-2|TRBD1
TGTGCCAGCAGCTTAGATCGAGGGACAGGTAATCAGCCCCAGCATTTT
CASSLDRGTGNQPQHF
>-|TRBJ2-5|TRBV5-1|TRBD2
TGCGCCAGCAGCGGAGGGGGGACTAGTCGCGGCCAAGAGACCCAGTACTTC
CASSGGGTSRGQETQYF
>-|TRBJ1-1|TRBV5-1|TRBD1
TGCGCCAGCAGCGCCGGACAGGCGAACACTGAAGCTTTCTTT
CASSAGQANTEAFF
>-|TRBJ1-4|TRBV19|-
TGTGCCAGTAGTAACGGGGAGGGGAAAAAACTGTTTTTT
CASSNGEGKKLFF
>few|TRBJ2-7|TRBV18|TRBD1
TGTGCCAGCTCACCGCAGGGACAGGGGTCCTCCGAGCAGTACTTC
CASSPQGQGSSEQYF
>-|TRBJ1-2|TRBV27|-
TGTGCCAGCACCCCTAAGCTGGGACTTGGAGGCTACACCTTC
CASTPKLGLGGYTF
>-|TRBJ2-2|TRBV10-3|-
TGTGCCATCAGTGCTGAGGGTCCGAGGGGGGGACCGAACACCGGGGAGCTGTTTTTT
CAISAEGPRGGPNTGELFF
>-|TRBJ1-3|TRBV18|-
TGTGCCAGCTCACCACCGAGTTTAAACACCATATATTTT
CASSPPSLNTIYF
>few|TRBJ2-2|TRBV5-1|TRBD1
TGCGCCAGCAGCTTGGGGCAGGGGGCCACCGGGGAGCTGTTTTTT
CASSLGQGATGELFF
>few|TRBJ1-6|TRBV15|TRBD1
TGTGCCACCAGCAGAGATGGGGCAGGGACAGGGATTTATTCACCCCTCCACTTT
CATSRDGAGTGIYSPLHF
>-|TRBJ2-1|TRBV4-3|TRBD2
TGCGCCAGCAGCCAAGGTAGCGGGGAGCCCTACTACAATGAGCAGTTCTTC
CASSQGSGEPYYNEQFF
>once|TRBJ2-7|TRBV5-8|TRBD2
TGTGCCAGCAGCCCGGGGACTAGTCTCATCTTC
CASSPGTSLIF
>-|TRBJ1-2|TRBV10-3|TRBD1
TGTGCCATCAGTGATTTTAAGGACAGGGTCTATGGCTACACCTTC
CAISDFKDRVYGYTF
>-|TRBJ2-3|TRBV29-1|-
TGCAGCCTCTACAGGGTCGGAGATACGCAGTATTTT
CSLYRVGDTQYF
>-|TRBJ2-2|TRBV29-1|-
TGCAGCGTTGAAGGCTCTGGGGACAGGGAGCTGTTTTTT
CSVEGSGDRELFF
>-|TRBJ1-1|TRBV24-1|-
TGTGCCACCAGTGATGACAGCGGGGGGGCTTTCTTT
CATSDDSGGAFF
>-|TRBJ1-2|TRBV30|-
TGTGCCTGGATCCCAGGTTTTAGTTATGGCTACACCTTC
CAWIPGFSYGYTF
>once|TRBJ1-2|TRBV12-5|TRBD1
TGTGCTAGTGGTTTGGGGGGACAGGGACGTCGTGGCTACACCTTC
CASGLGGQGRRGYTF
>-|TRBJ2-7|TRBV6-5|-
TGTGCCAGCAGTTACTCTAAATCCGGGTCTCGGTACGAGCAGTACTTC
CASSYSKSGSRYEQYF
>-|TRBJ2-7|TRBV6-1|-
TGTGCCAGCAGTGAAGCAAGGCAGGGGCCCTACGAGCAGTACTTC
CASSEARQGPYEQYF
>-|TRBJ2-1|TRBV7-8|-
TGTGCCAGCAGCTTATTGGGGAGCACCAATGAGCAGTTCTTC
CASSLLGSTNEQFF
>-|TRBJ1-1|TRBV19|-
TGTGCCAGTAGTTCCCCCCAAGGACGGACAAACACTGAAGCTTTCTTT
CASSSPQGRTNTEAFF
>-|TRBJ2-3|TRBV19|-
TGTGCCAGTAATCCCGGGCAGGGGCCAGATACGCAGTATTTT
CASNPGQGPDTQYF
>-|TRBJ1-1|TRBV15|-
TGTGCCACCAGCAGGCTACAGGGAGACACTGAAGCTTTCTTT
CATSRLQGDTEAFF
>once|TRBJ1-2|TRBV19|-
TGTGCCAGTAGTATGCGTAACTATGGCTACACCTTC
CASSMRNYGYTF
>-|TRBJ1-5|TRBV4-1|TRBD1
TGCGCCAGCAGCCAAGAAGGCAGGGGGAATCAGCCCCAGCATTTT
CASSQEGRGNQPQHF